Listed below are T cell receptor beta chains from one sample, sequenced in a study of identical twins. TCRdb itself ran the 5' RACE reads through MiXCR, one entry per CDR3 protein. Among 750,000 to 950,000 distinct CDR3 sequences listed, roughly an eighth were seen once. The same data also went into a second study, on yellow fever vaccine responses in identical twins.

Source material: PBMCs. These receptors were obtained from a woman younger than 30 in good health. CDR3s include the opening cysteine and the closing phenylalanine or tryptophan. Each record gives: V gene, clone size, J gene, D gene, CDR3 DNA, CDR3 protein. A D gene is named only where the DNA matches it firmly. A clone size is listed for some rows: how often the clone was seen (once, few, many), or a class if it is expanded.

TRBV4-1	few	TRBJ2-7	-	TGCGCCAGCAGCCAAGTTGTTGGGACGGGAACCTACGAGCAGTACTTC	CASSQVVGTGTYEQYF
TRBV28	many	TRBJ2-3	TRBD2	TGTGCCAGCAGTGGGGAGCGGGAGGCAGATACGCAGTATTTT	CASSGEREADTQYF
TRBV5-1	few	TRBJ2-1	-	TGCGCCAGCAGCCTGGGGCCCTCAGGCAATGAGCAGTTCTTC	CASSLGPSGNEQFF
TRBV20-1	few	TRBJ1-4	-	TGCAGTGCTAGAGCAGCAGGCGGGAAACTGTTTTTT	CSARAAGGKLFF
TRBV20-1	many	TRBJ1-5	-	TGCAGTGCGATGCTGGGGGACTCTTTGCATTTT	CSAMLGDSLHF
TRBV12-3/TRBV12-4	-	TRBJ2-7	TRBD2	TGTGCCAGCAGTTGGGGCGGAGCGGGGAGGCGCTACGAGCAGTACTTC	CASSWGGAGRRYEQYF
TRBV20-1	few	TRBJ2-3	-	TGCAGTGCTAGAGATCTCAGGTGGGGCAGGCCTACAGATACGCAGTATTTT	CSARDLRWGRPTDTQYF
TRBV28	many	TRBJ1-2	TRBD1	TGTGCCAGCAGCACACCGGGACAGGGGTATGGCTACACCTTC	CASSTPGQGYGYTF
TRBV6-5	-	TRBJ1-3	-	TGTGCCAGCAGTTACTCTGCACCGACCTCAGGAAACACCATATATTTT	CASSYSAPTSGNTIYF
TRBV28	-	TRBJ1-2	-	TGTGCCAGCAGTTCCCTTGGGGCGGGATTCTATGGCTACACCTTC	CASSSLGAGFYGYTF
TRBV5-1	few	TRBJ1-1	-	TGCGCCAGCAGCCGGGGATGGTCCGAGGGGGCTTTCTTT	CASSRGWSEGAFF
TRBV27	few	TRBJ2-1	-	TGTGCCAGCGAGGGCCGTCTATCGGGGAATGAGCAGTTCTTC	CASEGRLSGNEQFF
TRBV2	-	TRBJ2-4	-	TGTGCCAGCAGCACAACCTTAGCCAAAAACATTCAGTACTTC	CASSTTLAKNIQYF
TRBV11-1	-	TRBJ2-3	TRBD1	TGTGCCAGCAGCTTAGGCCTGGACAGGGGGCCTCGCACAGATACGCAGTATTTT	CASSLGLDRGPRTDTQYF
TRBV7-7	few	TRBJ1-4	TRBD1	TGTGCCAGCAGCGCCCAGGGGGAACGGGAAAAACTGTTTTTT	CASSAQGEREKLFF
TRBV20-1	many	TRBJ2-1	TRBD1	TGCAGTGCCCGCAGGTTCGGGACAGGGAACGGCAATGAGCAGTTCTTC	CSARRFGTGNGNEQFF
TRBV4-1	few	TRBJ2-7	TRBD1	TGCGCCAGCAGCCAGAGGACAGGGTGGTACGAGCAGTACTTC	CASSQRTGWYEQYF
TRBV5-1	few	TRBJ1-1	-	TGCGCCAGCAGCACCCAGGGAGGGGCAGGCCCGAACACTGAAGCTTTCTTT	CASSTQGGAGPNTEAFF
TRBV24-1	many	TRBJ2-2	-	TGTGCCACCAGTGATCCCGGGGCCCATACGAACACCGGGGAGCTGTTTTTT	CATSDPGAHTNTGELFF
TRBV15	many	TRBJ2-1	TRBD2	TGTGCCACCAGCAGAGATGAGGCTAGCGGGGACAATGAGCAGTTCTTC	CATSRDEASGDNEQFF
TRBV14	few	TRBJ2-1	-	TGTGCCAGCAGCCAAGAAGTGGGATTTGAGCAGTTCTTC	CASSQEVGFEQFF
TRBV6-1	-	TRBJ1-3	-	TGTGCCAGCAGCTGGGACACCAACTCTGGAAACACCATATATTTT	CASSWDTNSGNTIYF
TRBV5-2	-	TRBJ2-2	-	TGTGCCACCAGCCTAGGGACTAGCGGCCCCGGGGAGCTGTTTTTT	CATSLGTSGPGELFF
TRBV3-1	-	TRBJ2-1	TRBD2	TGTGCCAGCAGCCAAGATCGCGGGCTAGCGGGGACCAATGAGCAGTTCTTC	CASSQDRGLAGTNEQFF
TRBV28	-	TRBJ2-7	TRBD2	TGTGCCAGCAGTTTCCACGCGGGAGGTCTGTACGAGCAGTACTTC	CASSFHAGGLYEQYF
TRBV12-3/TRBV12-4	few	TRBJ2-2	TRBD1	TGTGCCAGCAGTTTAGCCGACAGGGGTACCGGGGAGCTGTTTTTT	CASSLADRGTGELFF
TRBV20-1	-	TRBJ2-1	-	TGCAGTGCTGTGAGACTTTACAATGAGCAGTTCTTC	CSAVRLYNEQFF
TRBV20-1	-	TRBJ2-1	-	TGCAGTGCAGAAGGACCAGCCAGCAATGAGCAGTTCTTC	CSAEGPASNEQFF
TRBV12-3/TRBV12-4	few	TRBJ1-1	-	TGTGCCAGCAGTTTCTGGACGGCGAACACTGAAGCTTTCTTT	CASSFWTANTEAFF
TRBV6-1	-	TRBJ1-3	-	TGTGCCAGCAGCCTTAGGCGGCTCTCTGGAAACACCATATATTTT	CASSLRRLSGNTIYF
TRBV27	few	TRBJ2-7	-	TGTGCCAGCACAAACCCCACAGGCCACGAGCAGTACTTC	CASTNPTGHEQYF